This TCR beta chain was documented in a study of graft-versus-host responses after intestinal transplantation. Broader study findings: GvH clones appeared in recipient marrow, some first in ileum or blood.

Concerning this clone: Its matching antigen is unknown.

Generated by immunoSEQ multiplex PCR, the TCRdb table keeps only in-frame clones and is missing some. This sample carries 40,000 or so clones, around 94% of them seen once, and the ten largest clones take less than 0.85%. The starting material was PBMCs, obtained 16 days after intestinal transplant. The receptor was isolated from a human patient who received an intestinal transplant, so some T cells may come from the graft donor.

CDR3 in DNA: TGTGCCAGCAGCCGGGGTGATACGCAGTATTTT. Protein: CASSRGDTQYF. The J gene is TRBJ2-3, the V gene TRBV27; weak D call: TRBD2 (5 bases). V lost 6 bases, J lost 6 bases, and 7 bases lay in between. Germline CDR1 MNHEY, CDR2 SMNVEV (reference sequence). The CDR3 runs to 11 residues.